This T cell receptor (beta chain) appears in the sequencing data of a study of graft-versus-host responses after intestinal transplantation. On the study more broadly: Recipients had transplants, and these were multivisceral, liver-intestinal, or isolated intestinal. Tacrolimus plus steroids were given to all recipients for roughly 3 years, preceded by anti-thymocyte globulin induction. Overall study results and limits: Some patients had graft-donor T cell macrochimerism. In their allografts, the ratios of graft-versus-host to host-versus-graft T cell clones were high.

Concerning this clone itself: What it binds is unknown.

The CDR3 sequence is 15 residues long. The V gene end was trimmed by 8 bases and the J gene end by 5 bases; junction bases not matched to a gene: 9. The germline CDR1 and CDR2 sequences are MNHEY and SVGAGI. Some clones are missing from TCRdb's copy, which holds only in-frame ones; the method was immunoSEQ multiplex PCR. The sample carries some 81,000 clones, about 89% recorded once. This TCR was sampled from a human donor who received an intestinal transplant. Sequencing used unstimulated CD4+ T cells sorted from spleen or lymph node cells, obtained before intestinal transplant. The rearrangement links TRBV6-5 to TRBJ2-1, with TRBD2 matching over 10 bases. The chain's CDR3 is CASGMGLASNNEQFF. CDR3 coding DNA: TGTGCCAGCGGGATGGGACTAGCGTCAAACAATGAGCAGTTCTTC.